The sequence of this T cell receptor (beta chain) was determined in a study of shared clonotypes between healthy human individuals. The germline V gene encodes CDR1 KGHSH and CDR2 LQKENI. CDR3 length: 14 residues. V was cut by 3 bases and J by 5 bases, with 13 bases left in between. CD45RA-negative memory and CD45RA+ naive subsets were split from the CD4+ cells. Clones were sequenced by immunoSEQ multiplex PCR, and TCRdb holds only the in-frame ones, with some missing. The sample records roughly 2.2 million clones, 80% to 95% being singletons. The specimen was naive CD4+ T cells from PBMCs. As for subset: CD45RA+ positively selected. The chain recombines TRBV18 with TRBJ1-1, with unresolved D. This sequence originates from a man aged 18 to 35 in good health. Some clones in this sample may be carry-over from other donors' samples. The CDR3 here is CASSPQGGRTEAFF. In DNA form, the CDR3 reads TGTGCCAGCTCACCGCAAGGTGGCAGAACTGAAGCTTTCTTT.